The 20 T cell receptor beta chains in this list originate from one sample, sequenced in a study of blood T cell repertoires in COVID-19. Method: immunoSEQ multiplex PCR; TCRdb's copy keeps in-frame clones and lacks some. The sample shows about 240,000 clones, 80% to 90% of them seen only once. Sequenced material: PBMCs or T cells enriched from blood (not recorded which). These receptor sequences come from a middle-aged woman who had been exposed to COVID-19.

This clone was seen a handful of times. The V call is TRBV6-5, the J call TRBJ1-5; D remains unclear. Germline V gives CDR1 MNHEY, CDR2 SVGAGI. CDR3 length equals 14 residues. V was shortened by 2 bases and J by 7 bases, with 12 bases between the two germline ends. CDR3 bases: TGTGCCAGCAGTTACAGAGGAGGTTCCCAGCCCCAGCATTTT. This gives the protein CASSYRGGSQPQHF.

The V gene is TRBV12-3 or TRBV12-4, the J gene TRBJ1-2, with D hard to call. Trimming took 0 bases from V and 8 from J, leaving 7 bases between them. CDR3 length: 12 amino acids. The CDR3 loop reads CASSLAGSGYTF. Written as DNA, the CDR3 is TGTGCCAGCAGTTTAGCCGGGTCCGGCTACACCTTC.

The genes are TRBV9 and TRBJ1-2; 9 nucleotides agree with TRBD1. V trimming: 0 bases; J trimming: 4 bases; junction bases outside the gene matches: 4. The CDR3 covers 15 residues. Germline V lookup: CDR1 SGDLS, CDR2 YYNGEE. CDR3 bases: TGTGCCAGCAGCGTAGGGGACAGGGATTTCTATGGCTACACCTTC. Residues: CASSVGDRDFYGYTF.

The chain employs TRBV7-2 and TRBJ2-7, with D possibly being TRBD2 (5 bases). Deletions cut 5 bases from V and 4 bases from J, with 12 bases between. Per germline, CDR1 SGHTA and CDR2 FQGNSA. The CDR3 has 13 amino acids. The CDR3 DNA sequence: TGTGCCAGCAGCCCCGGGGATCCGTACGAGCAGTACTTC. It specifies CASSPGDPYEQYF.

CDR3 sequence (DNA): TGCGCCAGCAGCTGGGGGGAGGAGATCATACCGAAGGAATTCTTT. It yields the protein CASSWGEEIIPKEFF. The gene calls are TRBV5-1 and TRBJ1-1, with D possibly matching TRBD1 (5 bases). This CDR3 comprises 15 residues. Trimming cost V 3 bases and J 14 bases, with 26 bases left between them. Germline loops: CDR1 SGHRS, CDR2 YFSETQ.

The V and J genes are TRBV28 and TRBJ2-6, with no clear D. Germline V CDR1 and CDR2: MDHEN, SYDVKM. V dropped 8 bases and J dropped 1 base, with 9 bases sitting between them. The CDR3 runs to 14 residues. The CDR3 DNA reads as TGTGCCAGCCGAACTCGATCTGGGGCCAACGTCCTGACTTTC. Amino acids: CASRTRSGANVLTF.

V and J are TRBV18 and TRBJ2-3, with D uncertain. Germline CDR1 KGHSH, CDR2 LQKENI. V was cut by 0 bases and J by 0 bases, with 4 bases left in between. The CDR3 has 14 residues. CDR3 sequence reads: CASSPPHSTDTQYF. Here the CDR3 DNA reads TGTGCCAGCTCACCACCCCATAGCACAGATACGCAGTATTTT.

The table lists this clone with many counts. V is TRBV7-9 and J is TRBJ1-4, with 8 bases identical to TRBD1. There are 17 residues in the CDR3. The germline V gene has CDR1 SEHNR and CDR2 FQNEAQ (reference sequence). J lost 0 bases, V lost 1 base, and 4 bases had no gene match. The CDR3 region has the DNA TGTGCCAGCAGCTTAGGGTGGACAGGGCCAACTAATGAAAAACTGTTTTTT. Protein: CASSLGWTGPTNEKLFF.

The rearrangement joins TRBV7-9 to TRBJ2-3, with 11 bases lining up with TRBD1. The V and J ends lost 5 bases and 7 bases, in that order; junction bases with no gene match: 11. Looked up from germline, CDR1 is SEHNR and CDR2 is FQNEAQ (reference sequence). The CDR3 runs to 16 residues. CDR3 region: CASSESGTGGRNTQYF. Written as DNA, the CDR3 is TGTGCCAGCAGCGAATCCGGGACAGGGGGAAGAAATACGCAGTATTTT. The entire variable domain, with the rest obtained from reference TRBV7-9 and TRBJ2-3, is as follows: DTGVSQNPRHKITKRGQNVTFRCDPISEHNRLYWYRQTLGQGPEFLTYFQNEAQLEKSRLLSDRFSAERPKGSFSTLEIQRTEQGDSAMYLCASSESGTGGRNTQYFGPGTRLTVL.

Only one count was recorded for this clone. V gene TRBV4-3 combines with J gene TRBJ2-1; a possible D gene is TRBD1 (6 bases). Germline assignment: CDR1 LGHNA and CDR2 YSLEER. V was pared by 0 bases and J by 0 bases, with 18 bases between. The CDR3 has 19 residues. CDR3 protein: CASSQDLWTAESSYNEQFF. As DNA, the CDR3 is TGCGCCAGCAGCCAAGATCTTTGGACAGCGGAGAGCTCCTACAATGAGCAGTTCTTC.

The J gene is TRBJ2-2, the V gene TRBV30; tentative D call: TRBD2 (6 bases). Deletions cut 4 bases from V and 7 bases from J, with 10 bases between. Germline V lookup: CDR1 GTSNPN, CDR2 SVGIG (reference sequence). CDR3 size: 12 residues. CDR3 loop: CAWNLGGGELFF. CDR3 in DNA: TGTGCCTGGAACCTCGGGGGCGGGGAGCTGTTTTTT.

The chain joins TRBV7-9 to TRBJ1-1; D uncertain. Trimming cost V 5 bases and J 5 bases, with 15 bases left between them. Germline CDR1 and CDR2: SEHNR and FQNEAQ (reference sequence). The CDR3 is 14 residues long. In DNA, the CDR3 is TGTGCCAGCAGCCTTACTTCGCCAGGTACTGAAGCTTTCTTT. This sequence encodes CASSLTSPGTEAFF.

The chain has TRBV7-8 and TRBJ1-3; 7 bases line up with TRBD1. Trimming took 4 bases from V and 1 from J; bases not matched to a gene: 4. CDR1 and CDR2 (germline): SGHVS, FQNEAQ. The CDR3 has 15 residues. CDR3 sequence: CASSSTGLSGNTIYF. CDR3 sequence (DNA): TGTGCCAGCAGCTCGACAGGGTTGTCTGGAAACACCATATATTTT. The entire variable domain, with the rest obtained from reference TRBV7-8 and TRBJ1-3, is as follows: GAGVSQSPRYKVAKRGQDVALRCDPISGHVSLFWYQQALGQGPEFLTYFQNEAQLDKSGLPSDRFFAERPEGSVSTLKIQRTQQEDSAVYLCASSSTGLSGNTIYFGEGSWLTVV.

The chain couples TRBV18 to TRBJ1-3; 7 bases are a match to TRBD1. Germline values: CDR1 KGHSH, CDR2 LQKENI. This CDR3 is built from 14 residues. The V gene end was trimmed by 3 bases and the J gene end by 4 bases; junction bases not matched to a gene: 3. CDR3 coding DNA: TGTGCCAGCTCACCCGGGACAGACGGAAACACCATATATTTT. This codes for CASSPGTDGNTIYF.

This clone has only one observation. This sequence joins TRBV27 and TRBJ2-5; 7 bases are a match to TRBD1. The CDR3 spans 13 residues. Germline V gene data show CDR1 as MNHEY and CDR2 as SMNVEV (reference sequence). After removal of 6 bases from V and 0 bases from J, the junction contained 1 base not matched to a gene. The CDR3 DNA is TGTGCCAGCAGACAGGGGTACCAAGAGACCCAGTACTTC. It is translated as CASRQGYQETQYF.

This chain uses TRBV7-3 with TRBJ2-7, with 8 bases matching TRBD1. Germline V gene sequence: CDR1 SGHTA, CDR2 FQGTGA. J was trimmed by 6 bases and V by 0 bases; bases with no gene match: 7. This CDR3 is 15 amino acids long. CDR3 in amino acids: CASSLTRQGRPEQYF. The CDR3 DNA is TGTGCCAGCAGCTTAACTCGACAGGGGCGGCCCGAGCAGTACTTC.

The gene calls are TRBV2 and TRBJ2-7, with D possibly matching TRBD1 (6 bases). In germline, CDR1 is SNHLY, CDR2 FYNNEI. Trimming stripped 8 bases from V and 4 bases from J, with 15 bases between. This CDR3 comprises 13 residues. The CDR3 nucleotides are TGTGCCAGCCAGGGGCAGGGGACGTACGAGCAGTACTTC. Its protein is CASQGQGTYEQYF.

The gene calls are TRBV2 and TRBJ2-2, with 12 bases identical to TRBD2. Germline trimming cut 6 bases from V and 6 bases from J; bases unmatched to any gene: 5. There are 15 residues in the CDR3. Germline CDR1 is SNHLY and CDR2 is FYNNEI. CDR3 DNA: TGTGCCAGCAGAACTAGCGGGGGGCCCTCCGGGGAGCTGTTTTTT. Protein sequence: CASRTSGGPSGELFF.

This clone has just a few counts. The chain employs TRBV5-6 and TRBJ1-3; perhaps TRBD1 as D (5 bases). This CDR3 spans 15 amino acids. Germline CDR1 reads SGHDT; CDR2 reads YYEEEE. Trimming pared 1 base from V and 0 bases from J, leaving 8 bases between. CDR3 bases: TGTGCCAGCAGCTTGAACAGGTACTCTGGAAACACCATATATTTT. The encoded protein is CASSLNRYSGNTIYF.

The CDR3 is CASSEVSGPAGETQYF. DNA of the CDR3: TGTGCCAGCAGTGAAGTAAGCGGGCCGGCGGGGGAGACCCAGTACTTC. The V gene is TRBV6-1, the J gene TRBJ2-5; TRBD2 is a possible D gene (6 bases). CDR1 and CDR2 (germline): MNHNS, SASEGT. Trimming took 1 base from V and 5 from J, leaving 17 bases between them. This CDR3 spans 16 amino acids.